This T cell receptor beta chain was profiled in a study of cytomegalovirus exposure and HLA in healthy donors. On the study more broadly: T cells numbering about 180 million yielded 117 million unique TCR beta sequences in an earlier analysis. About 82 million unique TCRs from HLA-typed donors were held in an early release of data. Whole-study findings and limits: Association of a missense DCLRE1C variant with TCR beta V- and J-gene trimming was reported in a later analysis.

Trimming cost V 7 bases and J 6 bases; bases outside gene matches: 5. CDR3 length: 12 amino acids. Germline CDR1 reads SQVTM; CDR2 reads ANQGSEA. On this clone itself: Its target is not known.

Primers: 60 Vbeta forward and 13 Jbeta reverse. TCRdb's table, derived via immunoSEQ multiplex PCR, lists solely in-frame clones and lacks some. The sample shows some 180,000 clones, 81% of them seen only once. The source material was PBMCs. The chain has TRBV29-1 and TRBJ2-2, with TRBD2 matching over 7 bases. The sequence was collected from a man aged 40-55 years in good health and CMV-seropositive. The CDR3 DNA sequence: TGCAGCGCCGAAGGACTAGCCGGGGAGCTGTTTTTT. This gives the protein CSAEGLAGELFF.